Listed below are T cell receptor beta chains from one sample, sequenced in a study of blood T cell repertoires in COVID-19. Repertoires were generated with immunoSEQ multiplex PCR, while TCRdb's copy carries only in-frame clones and drops some. The sample lists fewer than 350,000 clones, around 85% occurring once. The sequencing sample was made of PBMCs or T cells enriched from blood (not recorded which). The receptors stem from a young woman who had been exposed to COVID-19. CDR3s include the opening cysteine and the closing phenylalanine or tryptophan. The order of the fields is clone size, J gene, V gene, D gene, CDR3 DNA, CDR3 protein. A D gene is named only where the DNA matches it firmly. Size is stated for part of the rows, as once, few or many counts, or as a class when the clone is expanded.

clone size: -; J gene: TRBJ2-7; V gene: TRBV29-1; D gene: -; CDR3 DNA: TGCAGCGTTCCCCGAGGAGTCTACGAGCAGTACTTC; CDR3 protein: CSVPRGVYEQYF
clone size: -; J gene: TRBJ1-5; V gene: TRBV7-9; D gene: -; CDR3 DNA: TGTGCCAGCAGCTTAGACTTGGTTTTCAGCAATCAGCCCCAGCATTTT; CDR3 protein: CASSLDLVFSNQPQHF
clone size: -; J gene: TRBJ1-5; V gene: TRBV7-2; D gene: TRBD1; CDR3 DNA: TGTGCCAGGGGACAGGATTCTTTTTATAGCAATCAGCCCCAGCATTTT; CDR3 protein: CARGQDSFYSNQPQHF
clone size: -; J gene: TRBJ2-3; V gene: TRBV24-1; D gene: -; CDR3 DNA: TGTGCCACCACGACCAGGGCCGACACAGATACGCAGTATTTT; CDR3 protein: CATTTRADTDTQYF
clone size: once; J gene: TRBJ1-1; V gene: TRBV5-1; D gene: -; CDR3 DNA: TGCGCCAGCAGCTCCGGGGGCACTGAAGCTTTCTTT; CDR3 protein: CASSSGGTEAFF
clone size: -; J gene: TRBJ2-3; V gene: TRBV30; D gene: TRBD1; CDR3 DNA: TGTGCCTGGCGACAGGGACAGGGGGCGAAAGATACGCAGTATTTT; CDR3 protein: CAWRQGQGAKDTQYF
clone size: -; J gene: TRBJ1-2; V gene: TRBV30; D gene: TRBD1; CDR3 DNA: TGTGCCTGGAGTCTGAACAGGGGATTAGACTATGGCTACACCTTC; CDR3 protein: CAWSLNRGLDYGYTF
clone size: -; J gene: TRBJ1-2; V gene: TRBV7-2; D gene: TRBD1; CDR3 DNA: TGTGCCAGCAGCGGAGAGGGACAGGGGGCGCGTGGCTACACCTTC; CDR3 protein: CASSGEGQGARGYTF
clone size: -; J gene: TRBJ1-4; V gene: TRBV12-5; D gene: TRBD1; CDR3 DNA: TGTGCTAGTGGTTTGAAGCACCAGGGGGCTTCTGAAAAACTGTTTTTT; CDR3 protein: CASGLKHQGASEKLFF
clone size: -; J gene: TRBJ2-6; V gene: TRBV15; D gene: TRBD1; CDR3 DNA: TGTGCCACCAGCAGAGTAAGAGGACAGGGGGCTTCTGGGGCCAACGTCCTGACTTTC; CDR3 protein: CATSRVRGQGASGANVLTF
clone size: -; J gene: TRBJ2-5; V gene: TRBV18; D gene: TRBD1; CDR3 DNA: TGTGCCAGCTCCCTGGACAGGGGGCTGCAAGAGACCCAGTACTTC; CDR3 protein: CASSLDRGLQETQYF
clone size: -; J gene: TRBJ1-5; V gene: TRBV19; D gene: -; CDR3 DNA: TGTGCCAGTAGTATAGGAGGTCAGGGATGCGATCAGCCCCAGCATTTT; CDR3 protein: CASSIGGQGCDQPQHF
clone size: -; J gene: TRBJ1-1; V gene: TRBV7-9; D gene: -; CDR3 DNA: TGTGCCAGCACGTCGTCACGCACCCAGGGGCTCATGAACACTGAAGCTTTCTTT; CDR3 protein: CASTSSRTQGLMNTEAFF
clone size: -; J gene: TRBJ2-5; V gene: TRBV6-5; D gene: -; CDR3 DNA: TGTGCCAGCAGTAGACTCAGGGGCTTTGGGACCCAGTACTTC; CDR3 protein: CASSRLRGFGTQYF
clone size: -; J gene: TRBJ1-1; V gene: TRBV10-1; D gene: -; CDR3 DNA: TGCGCCAGCAGTGAGCGGGGGGACACTGAAGCTTTCTTT; CDR3 protein: CASSERGDTEAFF